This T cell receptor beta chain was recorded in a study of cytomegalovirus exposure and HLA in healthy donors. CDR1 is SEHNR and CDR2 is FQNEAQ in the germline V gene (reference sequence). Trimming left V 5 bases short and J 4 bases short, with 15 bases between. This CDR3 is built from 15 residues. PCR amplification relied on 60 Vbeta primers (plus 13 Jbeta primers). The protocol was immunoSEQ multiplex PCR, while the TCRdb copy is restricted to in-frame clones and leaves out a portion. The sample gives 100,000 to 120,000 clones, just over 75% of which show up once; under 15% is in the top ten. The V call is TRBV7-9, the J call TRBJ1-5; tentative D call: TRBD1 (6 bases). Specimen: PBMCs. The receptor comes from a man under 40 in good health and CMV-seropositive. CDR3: CASSNEWTENQPQHF. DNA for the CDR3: TGTGCCAGCAGCAACGAATGGACAGAGAATCAGCCCCAGCATTTT.